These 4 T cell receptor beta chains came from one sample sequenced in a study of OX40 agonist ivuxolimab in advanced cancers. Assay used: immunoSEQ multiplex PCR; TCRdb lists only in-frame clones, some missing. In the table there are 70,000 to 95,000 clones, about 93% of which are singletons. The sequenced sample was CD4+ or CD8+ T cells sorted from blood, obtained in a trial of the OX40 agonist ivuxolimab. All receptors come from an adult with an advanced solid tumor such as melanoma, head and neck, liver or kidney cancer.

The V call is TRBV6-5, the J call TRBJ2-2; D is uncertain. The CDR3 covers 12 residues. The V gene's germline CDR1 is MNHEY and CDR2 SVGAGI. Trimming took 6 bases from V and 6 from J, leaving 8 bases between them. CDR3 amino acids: CASRPGPGELFF. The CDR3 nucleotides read TGTGCCAGCAGACCAGGCCCCGGGGAGCTGTTTTTT.

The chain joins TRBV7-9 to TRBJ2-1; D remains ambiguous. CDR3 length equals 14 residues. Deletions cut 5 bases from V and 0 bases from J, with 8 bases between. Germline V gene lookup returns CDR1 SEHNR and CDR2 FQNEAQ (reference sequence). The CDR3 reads CASSLSNSYNEQFF. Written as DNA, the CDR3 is TGTGCCAGCAGCCTCTCCAACTCCTACAATGAGCAGTTCTTC. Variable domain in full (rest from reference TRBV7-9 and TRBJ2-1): DTGVSQNPRHKITKRGQNVTFRCDPISEHNRLYWYRQTLGQGPEFLTYFQNEAQLEKSRLLSDRFSAERPKGSFSTLEIQRTEQGDSAMYLCASSLSNSYNEQFFGPGTRLTVL.

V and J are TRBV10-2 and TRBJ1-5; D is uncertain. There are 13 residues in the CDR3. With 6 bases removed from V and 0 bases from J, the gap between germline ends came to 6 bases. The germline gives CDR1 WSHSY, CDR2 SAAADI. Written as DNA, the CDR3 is TGCGCCAGCAGAATGAATAGCAATCAGCCCCAGCATTTT. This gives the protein CASRMNSNQPQHF.

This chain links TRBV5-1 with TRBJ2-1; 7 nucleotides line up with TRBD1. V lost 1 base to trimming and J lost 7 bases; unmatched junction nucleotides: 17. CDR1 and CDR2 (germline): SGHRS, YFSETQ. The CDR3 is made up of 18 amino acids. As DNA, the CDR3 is TGCGCCAGCAGCTTGTTCCAGGCAGCCGGGACAGATCGTAATGAGCAGTTCTTC. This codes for CASSLFQAAGTDRNEQFF.